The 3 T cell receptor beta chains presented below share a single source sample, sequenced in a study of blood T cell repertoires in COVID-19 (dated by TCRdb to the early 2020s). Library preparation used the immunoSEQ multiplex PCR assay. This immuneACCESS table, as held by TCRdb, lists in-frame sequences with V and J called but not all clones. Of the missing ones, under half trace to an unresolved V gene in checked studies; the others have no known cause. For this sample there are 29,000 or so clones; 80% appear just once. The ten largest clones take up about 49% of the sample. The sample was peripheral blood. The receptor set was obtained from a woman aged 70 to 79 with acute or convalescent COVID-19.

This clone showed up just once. CDR3 sequence: CASNGGDSSYNEQFF. The CDR3 DNA reads as TGTGCCAGCAACGGCGGGGATAGCTCCTACAATGAGCAGTTCTTC. The chain links TRBV2 to TRBJ2-1; D possibly corresponds to TRBD2 (6 bases). Deletions cut 7 bases from V and 0 bases from J, with 13 bases between. Germline CDR1 reads SNHLY; CDR2 reads FYNNEI. The CDR3 spans 15 residues.

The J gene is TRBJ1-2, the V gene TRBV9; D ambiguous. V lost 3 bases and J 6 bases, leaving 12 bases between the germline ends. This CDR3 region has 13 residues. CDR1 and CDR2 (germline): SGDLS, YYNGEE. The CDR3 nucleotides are TGTGCCAGCAGCGGCTCCATAGAGCATGGCTACACCTTC. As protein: CASSGSIEHGYTF.

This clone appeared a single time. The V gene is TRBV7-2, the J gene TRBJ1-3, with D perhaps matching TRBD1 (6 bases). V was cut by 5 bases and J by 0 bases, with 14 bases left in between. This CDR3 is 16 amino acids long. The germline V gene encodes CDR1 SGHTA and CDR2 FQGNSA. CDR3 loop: CASSTIGQSSGNTIYF. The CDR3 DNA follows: TGTGCCAGCAGCACTATCGGACAGAGCTCTGGAAACACCATATATTTT.